Listed below are T cell receptor beta chains from one sample, sequenced in a study of cytomegalovirus exposure and HLA in healthy donors. Sequencing was performed with immunoSEQ multiplex PCR; in TCRdb, only in-frame clones are kept and a portion is missing. The sample has about 190,000 clones; roughly 90% are singletons. The sequenced sample consisted of PBMCs. The receptors here all came from a woman under 40 in good health and CMV-seronegative. CDR3s include the opening cysteine and the closing phenylalanine or tryptophan. D genes are given only for firm matches. Clone sizes are given selectively: once, few, many, or a class where the clone is expanded.

j_call,clone_size,v_call,d_call,cdr3_nt,cdr3_aa
TRBJ2-7,NA,TRBV28,NA,TGTGCCAGCAGGACTTCCAGCTCCTACGAGCAGTACTTC,CASRTSSSYEQYF
TRBJ2-2,NA,TRBV7-9,TRBD1,TGTGCCAGCAGCTCCTGGACAGGTGTGAGTACCGGGGAGCTGTTTTTT,CASSSWTGVSTGELFF
TRBJ1-2,NA,TRBV7-9,TRBD1,TGTGCCAGCAGCTTATCGGACAGGGGGCACTATGGCTACACCTTC,CASSLSDRGHYGYTF
TRBJ2-5,NA,TRBV6-1,TRBD1,TGTGCCAGCAGTGAAGAACGTAGTGGGACAGGCTGGTACCAAGAGACCCAGTACTTC,CASSEERSGTGWYQETQYF
TRBJ2-7,NA,TRBV5-1,NA,TGCGCCAGCAGCTTGCCATCCGTGAGCTCCTACGAGCAGTACTTC,CASSLPSVSSYEQYF
TRBJ1-1,NA,TRBV19,NA,TGTGCCAGTAGTACTCGACAGGCCCGGAACACTGAAGCTTTCTTT,CASSTRQARNTEAFF
TRBJ2-5,NA,TRBV7-8,TRBD1,TGTGCCAGCAGTCAGGGACAGGGGATGGAGACCCAGTACTTC,CASSQGQGMETQYF
TRBJ2-5,NA,TRBV18,TRBD1,TGTGCCAGCTCACTCGCAACAGGGGGCCAAGAGACCCAGTACTTC,CASSLATGGQETQYF
TRBJ1-2,NA,TRBV29-1,NA,TGCAGCGTTGAACAGGGGCATGGCTACACCTTC,CSVEQGHGYTF
TRBJ2-3,few,TRBV2,TRBD2,TGTGCCAGCAGTTTGACAGCGGGAGGAGATACGCAGTATTTT,CASSLTAGGDTQYF
TRBJ2-1,NA,TRBV5-8,TRBD1,TGTGCCAGCAGGGTGACAGGGCTTGAGCAGTTCTTC,CASRVTGLEQFF
TRBJ1-2,NA,TRBV6-1,TRBD1,TGTGCCAGCAGGGTACAGGGGCCCTCCTATGGCTACACCTTC,CASRVQGPSYGYTF
TRBJ2-1,NA,TRBV19,TRBD2,TGTGCCAGTAGTATTTTTTTGTCGGGGGGTCTCTACAATGAGCAGTTCTTC,CASSIFLSGGLYNEQFF
TRBJ2-7,NA,TRBV2,NA,TGTGCCAGCACCCGGGAAGGTTATAACGAGCAGTACTTC,CASTREGYNEQYF
TRBJ1-5,NA,TRBV7-6,TRBD1,TGTGCCAGCAGCGAACGCCGGGACAGTTATCAGCCCCAGCATTTT,CASSERRDSYQPQHF
TRBJ2-5,few,TRBV7-7,NA,TGTGCTAGCACCCTAAGAGGGTCCCAAGAGACCCAGTACTTC,CASTLRGSQETQYF
TRBJ1-4,NA,TRBV5-1,TRBD1,TGCGCCAGCCGGCAGACAGGGGGGGATGAAAAACTGTTTTTT,CASRQTGGDEKLFF
TRBJ2-1,NA,TRBV27,NA,TGTGCCAGCAAGGACTCGCTGGGGAGTGAGCAGTTCTTC,CASKDSLGSEQFF
TRBJ1-6,NA,TRBV6-1,TRBD1,TGTGCCAGCAGTGTATTGGGGACAGGGAAGAAATCACCCCTCCACTTT,CASSVLGTGKKSPLHF
TRBJ2-7,few,TRBV5-7,TRBD1,TGTGCCAGCAGCCGGAGGACAGGAGACGAGCAGTACTTC,CASSRRTGDEQYF
TRBJ2-6,NA,TRBV5-5,TRBD2,TGTGCCAGCGGAGACCCTAGCGGGGCTGGGGCCAACGTCCTGACTTTC,CASGDPSGAGANVLTF
TRBJ2-3,NA,TRBV11-3,NA,TGTGCCAGCAGCTACCGCAGGGGCGCAGATACGCAGTATTTT,CASSYRRGADTQYF
TRBJ2-7,NA,TRBV7-9,NA,TGTGCCAGCGGCTGGTGGGGAGGAAGCGAGCAGTACTTC,CASGWWGGSEQYF
TRBJ2-1,NA,TRBV27,TRBD2,TGTGCCAGCAGTGCCCGACTAGCGGGAGGTTTATACAATGAGCAGTTCTTC,CASSARLAGGLYNEQFF
TRBJ2-2,few,TRBV2,NA,TGTGCCACCCTAAGTAGTGCCGGGGAGCTGTTTTTT,CATLSSAGELFF
TRBJ2-7,NA,TRBV11-2,TRBD1,TGTGCCAGCAGCCCCTTTTTTAGAGGACAGGGATTCTCCGAGCAGTACTTC,CASSPFFRGQGFSEQYF
TRBJ2-2,NA,TRBV27,TRBD2,TGTGCCAGCCGACCTGTGGCGGGAGGGCCGAACACCGGGGAGCTGTTTTTT,CASRPVAGGPNTGELFF
TRBJ2-3,NA,TRBV7-6,TRBD2,TGTGCCAGCAGTAGTCACTTAGGACTAGCGGGGACAGATACGCAGTATTTT,CASSSHLGLAGTDTQYF
TRBJ1-2,NA,TRBV28,NA,TGTGCCAGCAGTTCGGGTTATGGCTACACCTTC,CASSSGYGYTF
TRBJ2-7,NA,TRBV14,NA,TGTGCCAGCAGCCTTGGGACTGCCTTCTACGAGCAGTACTTC,CASSLGTAFYEQYF
TRBJ2-7,NA,TRBV11-2,NA,TGTGCCAGCAGCTTCTCCGGGGGCTACGAGCAGTACTTC,CASSFSGGYEQYF
TRBJ2-7,NA,TRBV5-1,TRBD1,TGCGCCAGCAGCGGCGGACAGGGGAGCTCCTACGAGCAGTACTTC,CASSGGQGSSYEQYF
TRBJ2-3,NA,TRBV2,NA,TGTGCCAGCTCGAGTGGGCGGGGCACAGATACGCAGTATTTT,CASSSGRGTDTQYF
TRBJ2-1,NA,TRBV27,NA,TGTGCCAGCCAGTCGGGGATTAGGATTATGTACAATGAGCAGTTCTTC,CASQSGIRIMYNEQFF
TRBJ1-5,NA,TRBV6-1,TRBD1,TGTGCCAGCAGGGCTAGAAGACAGGGGGATCAGCCCCAGCATTTT,CASRARRQGDQPQHF
TRBJ2-5,NA,TRBV28,TRBD1,TGTGCCAGCAGTCCGTCGACAGGGGGCATAAAGACCCAGTACTTC,CASSPSTGGIKTQYF
TRBJ1-1,NA,TRBV5-4,NA,TGTGCCACGGGGGTCGGCGGCACTGAAGCTTTCTTT,CATGVGGTEAFF
TRBJ2-3,NA,TRBV9,TRBD2,TGTGCCAGCAGCGTCACACCGACTAGCGCAGATACGCAGTATTTT,CASSVTPTSADTQYF
TRBJ2-1,NA,TRBV19,TRBD2,TGTGCCAGTAGTATAGATGCGGGACTAGGGGATGAGCAGTTCTTC,CASSIDAGLGDEQFF
TRBJ2-1,NA,TRBV5-6,NA,TGTGCCAGCAGCTGGGAGGGCAGGGGCGGGCACAATGAGCAGTTCTTC,CASSWEGRGGHNEQFF
TRBJ2-4,NA,TRBV4-1,TRBD2,TGCGCCAGCAGCCAAGGGAGGCCTAGCGGACTAGCCAAAAACATTCAGTACTTC,CASSQGRPSGLAKNIQYF
TRBJ2-1,once,TRBV27,NA,TGTGCCAGCAGTTTATCAGTGGGCATCCCCTCCTACAATGAGCAGTTCTTC,CASSLSVGIPSYNEQFF
TRBJ1-1,NA,TRBV5-1,TRBD1,TGCGCCAGCAGCCCAGGGGGCGTAAGCACTGAAGCTTTCTTT,CASSPGGVSTEAFF
TRBJ1-2,NA,TRBV6-1,NA,TGTGCCAGCGAGGGTATAGGGAGTTCGGACTATGGCTACACCTTC,CASEGIGSSDYGYTF
TRBJ2-7,NA,TRBV7-2,TRBD2,TGTGCCAGCAGCCTAGCGGGGCACTACGAGCAGTACTTC,CASSLAGHYEQYF
TRBJ1-4,NA,TRBV19,NA,TGTGCCAGTAGTCTCGACAGGAATGAAAAACTGTTTTTT,CASSLDRNEKLFF
TRBJ2-7,NA,TRBV6-6,NA,TGTGCCAGCAGTTATGCTAGTATCTACGAGCAGTACTTC,CASSYASIYEQYF
TRBJ2-7,NA,TRBV2,TRBD2,TGTGCCAGCCGGGAGGGGACTAGCGGGAGGGCGTCCTACGAGCAGTACTTC,CASREGTSGRASYEQYF
TRBJ2-2,once,TRBV5-4,NA,TGTGCCAGCAGCTTGGCCGAGAGGGCCGGGGAGCTGTTTTTT,CASSLAERAGELFF
TRBJ2-5,few,TRBV5-1,TRBD1,TGCGCCAGCAGCACCGGGGACAGGGGTTCAGAGACCCAGTACTTC,CASSTGDRGSETQYF
TRBJ2-1,NA,TRBV5-4,NA,TGTGCCAGCAGCTTGGACAGGTACAATGAGCAGTTCTTC,CASSLDRYNEQFF
TRBJ1-1,once,TRBV28,NA,TGTGCCAGCAGTTTCCTGGGGGGGGTCACTGAAGCTTTCTTT,CASSFLGGVTEAFF
TRBJ2-6,NA,TRBV5-6,NA,TGTGCCAGCAGCTTGGTTACCAGCTCTGGGGCCAACGTCCTGACTTTC,CASSLVTSSGANVLTF
TRBJ2-2,few,TRBV4-1,TRBD1,TGCGCCAGCAGCCAAATTAGGGTAACAGGGGGCATGAACACCGGGGAGCTGTTTTTT,CASSQIRVTGGMNTGELFF
TRBJ2-1,NA,TRBV18,NA,TGTGCCAGCTCACCAGGGGCCAGCTCCTACAATGAGCAGTTCTTC,CASSPGASSYNEQFF
TRBJ2-4,NA,TRBV5-4,NA,TGTGCCAGCAGCTCCCCATCAAACTTAGCCAAAAACATTCAGTACTTC,CASSSPSNLAKNIQYF